This T cell receptor beta chain is drawn from a study of blood T cells in healthy people across ages. Study-level background: About one barcoded beta molecule per two T cells was captured by template switching.

Study-wide points: Per-million-T-cell TCR beta diversity fell roughly linearly with age.

As to this clonotype: What it binds is not known.

CDR3 length equals 15 residues. Germline CDR1 MRHNA, CDR2 SNTAGT. V was cut by 11 bases and J by 5 bases, with 21 bases left in between. Together with a sample-barcoded 5' primer, a J-beta primer mix was included in a second PCR lasting about 6 to 11 cycles. Researchers report that each sample yielded at least 3 million CDR3-containing paired-end reads. Via MiXCR, TCRdb re-called the 5' RACE reads, giving one row per CDR3 protein. The sample lists roughly 1,500,000 distinct CDR3 sequences, around 39% occurring once. The chain combines TRBV6-4 with TRBJ2-2; D is tentatively TRBD1 or TRBD2 (5 bases each). Sequencing was carried out using blood. The TCR was taken from a young woman in good health. The CDR3 region is CAGSLVGDGTGELFF. CDR3 nucleotides: TGTGCCGGCTCCTTGGTTGGGGACGGGACCGGGGAGCTGTTTTTT.